A selection of T cell receptor beta chains follows, all from one sample in a study of T cells in Graves' hyperthyroidism and ophthalmopathy. TCRdb independently ran MiXCR on the multiplex PCR reads; one entry per CDR3 protein. The sample lists roughly 530,000 distinct CDR3 sequences; 17% were seen once. The sample was blood. The receptor source for this set is a woman in her late teens or twenties with Graves' ophthalmopathy. Both conserved end residues are part of each CDR3. Each record gives: J gene, V gene, CDR3 protein.

TRBJ2-5	TRBV28	CAGRGGAYETQYF
TRBJ2-5	TRBV4-2	CASSQGEGMVTQYF
TRBJ2-2	TRBV5-1	CASSYAVNTGELFF
TRBJ2-6	TRBV6-5	CASSSRLSSGANVLTF
TRBJ1-5	TRBV7-2	CASSLRRDNTGGLGSQHF
TRBJ1-4	TRBV18	CASSPEPDGTTNEKLFF
TRBJ2-7	TRBV20-1	CSARILAGGYEQYF
TRBJ2-7	TRBV16	CASSPGDRGHEQYF
TRBJ1-1	TRBV14	CASSPELGNTEAFF
TRBJ1-3	TRBV6-1	CASGAGSGNTIYF
TRBJ2-3	TRBV6-2/TRBV6-3	CASSYSGGAGADTQYF
TRBJ1-2	TRBV28	CASRGTAVRGYTF
TRBJ2-2	TRBV30	CAFSYTGELFF
TRBJ1-4	TRBV6-2/TRBV6-3	CASSSPQGNEKLFF
TRBJ1-1	TRBV18	CASSPRDRTEAFF
TRBJ2-5	TRBV5-6	CASSLGLADQETQYF
TRBJ2-1	TRBV7-3	CASSRESAYSEQFF
TRBJ2-3	TRBV27	CASSLLTGSTDTQYF
TRBJ2-5	TRBV20-1	CSATTSGAPETQYF
TRBJ2-3	TRBV20-1	CSARAGGWTDTQYF